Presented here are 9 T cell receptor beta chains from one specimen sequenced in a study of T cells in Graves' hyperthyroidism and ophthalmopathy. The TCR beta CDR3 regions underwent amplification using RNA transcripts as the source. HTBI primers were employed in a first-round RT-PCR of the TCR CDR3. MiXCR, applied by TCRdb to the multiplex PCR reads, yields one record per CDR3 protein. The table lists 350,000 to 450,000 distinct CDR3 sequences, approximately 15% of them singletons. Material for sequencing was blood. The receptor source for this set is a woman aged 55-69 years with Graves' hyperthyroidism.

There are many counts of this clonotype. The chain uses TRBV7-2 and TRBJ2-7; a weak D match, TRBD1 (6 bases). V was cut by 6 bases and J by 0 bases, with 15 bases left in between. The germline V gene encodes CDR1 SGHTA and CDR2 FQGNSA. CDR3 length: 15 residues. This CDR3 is CASSYRKDSSYEQYF. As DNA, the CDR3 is TGTGCCAGCAGTTACAGAAAGGACAGCTCCTACGAGCAGTACTTC. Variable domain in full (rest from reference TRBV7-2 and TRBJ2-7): GAGVSQSPSNKVTEKGKDVELRCDPISGHTALYWYRQSLGQGLEFLIYFQGNSAPDKSGLPSDRFSAERTGGSVSTLTIQRTQQEDSAVYLCASSYRKDSSYEQYFGPGTRLTVT.

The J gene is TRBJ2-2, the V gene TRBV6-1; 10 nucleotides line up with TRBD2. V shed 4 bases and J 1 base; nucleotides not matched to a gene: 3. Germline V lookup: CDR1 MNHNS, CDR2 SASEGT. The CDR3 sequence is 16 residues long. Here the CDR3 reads CASSVVAGGNTGELFF. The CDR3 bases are TGTGCCAGCAGTGTTGTAGCGGGAGGGAACACCGGGGAGCTGTTTTTT.

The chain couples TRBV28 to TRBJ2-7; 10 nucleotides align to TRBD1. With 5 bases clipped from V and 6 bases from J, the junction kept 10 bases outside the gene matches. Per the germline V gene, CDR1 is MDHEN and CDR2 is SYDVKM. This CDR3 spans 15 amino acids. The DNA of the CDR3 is TGTGCCAGCAGTCCCTCGGGACAGGGGAAGGGCGAGCAGTACTTC. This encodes CASSPSGQGKGEQYF.

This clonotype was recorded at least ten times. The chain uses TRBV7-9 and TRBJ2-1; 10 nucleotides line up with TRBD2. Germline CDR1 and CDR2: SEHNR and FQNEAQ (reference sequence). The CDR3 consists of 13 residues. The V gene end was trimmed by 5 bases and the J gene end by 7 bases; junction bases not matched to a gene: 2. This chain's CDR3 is CASSASGSNEQFF. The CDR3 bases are TGTGCCAGCAGCGCTAGCGGGAGTAATGAGCAGTTCTTC.

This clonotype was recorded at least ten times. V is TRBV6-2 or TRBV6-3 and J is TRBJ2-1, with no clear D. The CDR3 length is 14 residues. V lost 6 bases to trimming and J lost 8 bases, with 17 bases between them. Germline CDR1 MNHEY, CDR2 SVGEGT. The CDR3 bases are TGTGCCAGCAGCCCCATTGTGGCGGACGATGAGCAGTTCTTC. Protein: CASSPIVADDEQFF.

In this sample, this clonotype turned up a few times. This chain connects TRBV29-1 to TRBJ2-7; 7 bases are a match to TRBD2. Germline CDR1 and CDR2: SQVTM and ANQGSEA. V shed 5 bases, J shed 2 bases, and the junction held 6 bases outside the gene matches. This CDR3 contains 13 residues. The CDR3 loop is CSVRGLSPYEQYF. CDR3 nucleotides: TGCAGCGTTCGGGGACTATCCCCCTACGAGCAGTACTTC.

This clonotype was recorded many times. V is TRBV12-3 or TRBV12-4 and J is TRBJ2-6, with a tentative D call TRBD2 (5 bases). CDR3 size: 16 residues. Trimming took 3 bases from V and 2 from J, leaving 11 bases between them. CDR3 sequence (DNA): TGTGCCAGCAGTTTTCCGGGGAGTGCTGGGGCCAACGTCCTGACTTTC. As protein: CASSFPGSAGANVLTF.

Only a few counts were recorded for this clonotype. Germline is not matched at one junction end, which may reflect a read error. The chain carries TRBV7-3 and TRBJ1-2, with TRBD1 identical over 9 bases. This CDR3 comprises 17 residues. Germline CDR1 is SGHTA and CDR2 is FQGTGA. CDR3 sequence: CTSSLTHRQGEGYGYTF. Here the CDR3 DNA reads TGTACCAGCAGCTTAACCCATCGACAGGGGGAAGGCTATGGCTACACCTTC.

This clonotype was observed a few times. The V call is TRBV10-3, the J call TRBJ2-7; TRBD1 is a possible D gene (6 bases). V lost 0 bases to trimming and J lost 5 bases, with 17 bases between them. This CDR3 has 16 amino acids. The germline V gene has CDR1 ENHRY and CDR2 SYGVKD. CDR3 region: CAISESMSGALHEQYF. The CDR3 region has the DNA TGTGCCATCAGTGAGTCGATGTCAGGGGCCCTCCACGAGCAGTACTTC.